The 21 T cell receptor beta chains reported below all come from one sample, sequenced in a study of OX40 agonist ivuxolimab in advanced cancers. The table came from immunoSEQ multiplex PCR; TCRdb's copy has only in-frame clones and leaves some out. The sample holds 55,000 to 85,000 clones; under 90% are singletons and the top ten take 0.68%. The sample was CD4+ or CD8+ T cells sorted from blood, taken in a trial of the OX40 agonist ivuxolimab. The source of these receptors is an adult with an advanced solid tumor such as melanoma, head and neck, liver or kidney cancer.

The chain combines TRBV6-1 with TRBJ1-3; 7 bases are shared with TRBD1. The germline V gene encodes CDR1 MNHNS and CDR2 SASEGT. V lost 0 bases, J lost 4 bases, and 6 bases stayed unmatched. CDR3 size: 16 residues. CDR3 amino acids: CASSEALGTVGNTIYF. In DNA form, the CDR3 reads TGTGCCAGCAGTGAAGCCTTAGGGACAGTCGGAAACACCATATATTTT.

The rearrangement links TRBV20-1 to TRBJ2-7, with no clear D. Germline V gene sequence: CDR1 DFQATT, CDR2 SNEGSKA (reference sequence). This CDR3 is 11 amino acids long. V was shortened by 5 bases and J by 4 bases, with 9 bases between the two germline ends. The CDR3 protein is CSAARVYEQYF. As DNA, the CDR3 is TGCAGTGCTGCCCGGGTATACGAGCAGTACTTC.

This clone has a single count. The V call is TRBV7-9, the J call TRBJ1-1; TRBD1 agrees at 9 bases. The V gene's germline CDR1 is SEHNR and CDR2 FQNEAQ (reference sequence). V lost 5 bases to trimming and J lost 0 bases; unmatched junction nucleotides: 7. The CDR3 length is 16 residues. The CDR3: CASSPTGGGMNTEAFF. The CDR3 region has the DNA TGTGCCAGCAGCCCTACAGGGGGCGGGATGAACACTGAAGCTTTCTTT. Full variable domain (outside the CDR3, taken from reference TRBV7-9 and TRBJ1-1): DTGVSQNPRHKITKRGQNVTFRCDPISEHNRLYWYRQTLGQGPEFLTYFQNEAQLEKSRLLSDRFSAERPKGSFSTLEIQRTEQGDSAMYLCASSPTGGGMNTEAFFGQGTRLTVV.

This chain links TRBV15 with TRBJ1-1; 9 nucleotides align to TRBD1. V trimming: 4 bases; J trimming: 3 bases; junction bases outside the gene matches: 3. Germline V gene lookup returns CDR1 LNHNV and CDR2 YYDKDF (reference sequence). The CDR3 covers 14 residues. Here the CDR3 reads CATSTGQGDTEAFF. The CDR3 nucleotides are TGTGCCACCAGCACGGGACAGGGTGACACTGAAGCTTTCTTT.

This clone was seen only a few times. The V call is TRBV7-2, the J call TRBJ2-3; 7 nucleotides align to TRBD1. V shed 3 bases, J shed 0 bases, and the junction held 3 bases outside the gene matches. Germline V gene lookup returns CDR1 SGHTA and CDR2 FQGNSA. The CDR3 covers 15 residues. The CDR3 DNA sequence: TGTGCCAGCAGCTTCCAGGGGGTTAGCACAGATACGCAGTATTTT. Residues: CASSFQGVSTDTQYF. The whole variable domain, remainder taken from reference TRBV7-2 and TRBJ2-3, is GAGVSQSPSNKVTEKGKDVELRCDPISGHTALYWYRQSLGQGLEFLIYFQGNSAPDKSGLPSDRFSAERTGGSVSTLTIQRTQQEDSAVYLCASSFQGVSTDTQYFGPGTRLTVL.

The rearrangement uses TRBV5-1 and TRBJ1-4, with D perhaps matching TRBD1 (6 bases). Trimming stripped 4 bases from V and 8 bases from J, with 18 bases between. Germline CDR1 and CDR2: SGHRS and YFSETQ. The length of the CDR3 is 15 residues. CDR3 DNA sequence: TGCGCCAGCAGCATTTCGGGGGCTCGGGCGGAAAAACTGTTTTTT. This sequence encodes CASSISGARAEKLFF.

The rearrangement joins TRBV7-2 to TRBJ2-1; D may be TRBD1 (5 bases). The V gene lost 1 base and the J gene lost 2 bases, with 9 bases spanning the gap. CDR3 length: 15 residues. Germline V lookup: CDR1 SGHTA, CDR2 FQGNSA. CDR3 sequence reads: CASSLDSGTYNEQFF. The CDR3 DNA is TGTGCCAGCAGCTTAGACTCAGGGACCTACAATGAGCAGTTCTTC.

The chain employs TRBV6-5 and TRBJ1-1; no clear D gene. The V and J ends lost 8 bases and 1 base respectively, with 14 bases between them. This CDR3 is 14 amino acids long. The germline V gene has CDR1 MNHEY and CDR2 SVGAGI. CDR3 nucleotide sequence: TGTGCCAGCCGAAAGACGGGTGGGAACACTGAAGCTTTCTTT. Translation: CASRKTGGNTEAFF.

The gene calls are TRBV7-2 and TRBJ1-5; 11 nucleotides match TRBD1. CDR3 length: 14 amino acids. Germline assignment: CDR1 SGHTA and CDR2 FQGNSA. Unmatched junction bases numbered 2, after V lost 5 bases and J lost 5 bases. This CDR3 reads CASSKGQGDQPQHF. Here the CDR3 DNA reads TGTGCCAGCAGCAAGGGACAGGGGGATCAGCCCCAGCATTTT.

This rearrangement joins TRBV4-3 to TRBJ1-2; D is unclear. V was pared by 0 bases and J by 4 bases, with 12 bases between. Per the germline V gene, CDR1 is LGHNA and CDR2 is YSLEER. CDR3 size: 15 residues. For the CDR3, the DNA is TGCGCCAGCAGCCAAGATCCAGCAAGTCCCTATGGCTACACCTTC. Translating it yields CASSQDPASPYGYTF.

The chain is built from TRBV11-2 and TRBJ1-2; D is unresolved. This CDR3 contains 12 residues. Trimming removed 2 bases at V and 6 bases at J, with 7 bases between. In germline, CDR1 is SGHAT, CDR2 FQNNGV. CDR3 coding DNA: TGTGCCAGCAGCTTACACGGAGATGGCTACACCTTC. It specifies CASSLHGDGYTF.

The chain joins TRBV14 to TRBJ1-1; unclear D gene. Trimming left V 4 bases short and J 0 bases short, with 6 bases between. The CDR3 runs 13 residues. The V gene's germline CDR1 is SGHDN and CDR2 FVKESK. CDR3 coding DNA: TGTGCCAGCAGCCCCAGTTTGAACACTGAAGCTTTCTTT. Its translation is CASSPSLNTEAFF.

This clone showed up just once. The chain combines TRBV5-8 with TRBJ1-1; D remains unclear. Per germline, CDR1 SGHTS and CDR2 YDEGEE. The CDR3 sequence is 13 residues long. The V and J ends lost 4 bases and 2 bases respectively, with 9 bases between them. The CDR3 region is CASSGQINTEAFF. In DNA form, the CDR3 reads TGTGCCAGCAGCGGTCAGATAAACACTGAAGCTTTCTTT.

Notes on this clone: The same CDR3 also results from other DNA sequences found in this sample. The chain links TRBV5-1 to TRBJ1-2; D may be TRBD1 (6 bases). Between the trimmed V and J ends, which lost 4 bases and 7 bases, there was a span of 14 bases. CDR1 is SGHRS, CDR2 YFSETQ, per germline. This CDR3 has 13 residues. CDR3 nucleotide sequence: TGCGCCAGCAGCCTTGCAGGGGTTGGTGGCTACACCTTC. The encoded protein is CASSLAGVGGYTF.

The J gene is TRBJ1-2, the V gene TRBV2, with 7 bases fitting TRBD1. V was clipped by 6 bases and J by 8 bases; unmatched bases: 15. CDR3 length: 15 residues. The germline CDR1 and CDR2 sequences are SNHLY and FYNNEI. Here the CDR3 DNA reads TGTGCCAGCAGCGAGCTCCGGGACAGATCCGGCGGCTACACCTTC. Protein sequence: CASSELRDRSGGYTF.

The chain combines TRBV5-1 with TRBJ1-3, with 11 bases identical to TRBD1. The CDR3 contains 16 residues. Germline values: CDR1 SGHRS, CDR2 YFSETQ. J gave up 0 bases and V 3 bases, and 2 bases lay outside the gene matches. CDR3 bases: TGCGCCAGCAGCTGGGGACAGGGGGGCTCTGGAAACACCATATATTTT. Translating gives CASSWGQGGSGNTIYF.

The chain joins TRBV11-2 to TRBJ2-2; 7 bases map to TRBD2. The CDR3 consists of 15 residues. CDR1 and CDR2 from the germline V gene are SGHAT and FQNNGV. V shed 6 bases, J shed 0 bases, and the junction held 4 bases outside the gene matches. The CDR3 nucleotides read TGTGCCAGCAGATCTGCGGGGGCGAACACCGGGGAGCTGTTTTTT. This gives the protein CASRSAGANTGELFF.

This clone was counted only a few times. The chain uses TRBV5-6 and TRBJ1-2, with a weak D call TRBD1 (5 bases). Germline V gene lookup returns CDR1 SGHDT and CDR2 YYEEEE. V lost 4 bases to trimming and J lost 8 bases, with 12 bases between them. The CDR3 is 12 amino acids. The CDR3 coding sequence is TGTGCCAGCAGCCTGTGGGGGGAAGGCTACACCTTC. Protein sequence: CASSLWGEGYTF.

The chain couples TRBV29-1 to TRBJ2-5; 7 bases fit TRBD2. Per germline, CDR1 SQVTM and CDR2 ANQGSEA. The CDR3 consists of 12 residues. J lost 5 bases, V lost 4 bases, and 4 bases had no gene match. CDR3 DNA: TGCAGCGTTGTAAGGGAGGGGGAGACCCAGTACTTC. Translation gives CSVVREGETQYF.

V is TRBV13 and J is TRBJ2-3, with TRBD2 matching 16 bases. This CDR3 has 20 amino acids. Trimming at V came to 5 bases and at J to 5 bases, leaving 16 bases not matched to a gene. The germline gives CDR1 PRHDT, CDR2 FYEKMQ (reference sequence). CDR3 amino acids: CASSHWPGTSGGGEKDTQYF. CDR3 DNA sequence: TGTGCCAGCAGCCATTGGCCCGGGACTAGCGGGGGGGGCGAGAAAGATACGCAGTATTTT.

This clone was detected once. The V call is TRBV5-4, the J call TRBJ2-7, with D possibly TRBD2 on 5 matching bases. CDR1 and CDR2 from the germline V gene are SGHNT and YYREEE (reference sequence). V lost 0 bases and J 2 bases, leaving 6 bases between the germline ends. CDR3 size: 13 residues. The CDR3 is CASSLDGTYEQYF. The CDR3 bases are TGTGCCAGCAGCTTGGACGGGACCTACGAGCAGTACTTC.